Below, 8 T cell receptor beta chains from the same sample are listed, as sequenced in a study of cytomegalovirus exposure and HLA in healthy donors. Produced via immunoSEQ multiplex PCR; TCRdb's table is partial and in-frame only. The data show 200,000 to 250,000 clones, with around 90% seen just once and about 2.7% held by the top ten. The sequenced sample consisted of PBMCs. These receptors were collected from a woman aged 18-30 years in good health and CMV-seronegative.

This clone is a singleton in its sample. This chain links TRBV6-1 with TRBJ2-7, with D uncertain. The CDR3 consists of 15 residues. Per germline, CDR1 MNHNS and CDR2 SASEGT. V was cut by 2 bases and J by 2 bases, with 13 bases left in between. Here the CDR3 DNA reads TGTGCCAGCAGTGAACTACTTTCCGCGACCTACGAGCAGTACTTC. Translated: CASSELLSATYEQYF.

The chain combines TRBV7-9 with TRBJ1-5; D is ambiguous. This CDR3 comprises 15 residues. Germline CDR1 reads SEHNR; CDR2 reads FQNEAQ (reference sequence). V lost 5 bases and J 3 bases, leaving 14 bases between the germline ends. The chain's CDR3 is CASSRFDGDNQPQHF. In DNA form, the CDR3 reads TGTGCCAGCAGCCGATTCGACGGGGACAATCAGCCCCAGCATTTT.

The sample holds one count of this clone. This sequence joins TRBV7-8 and TRBJ2-1; TRBD1 might be the D (5 bases). The CDR3 covers 14 residues. The V gene lost 1 base and the J gene lost 8 bases, with 12 bases spanning the gap. CDR1 and CDR2 from the germline V gene are SGHVS and FQNEAQ. This CDR3 is CASSLVRVWDEQFF. The CDR3 nucleotides read TGTGCCAGCAGCTTAGTCAGGGTTTGGGATGAGCAGTTCTTC.

The V and J genes are TRBV6-5 and TRBJ1-1; tentatively, D is TRBD1 (6 bases). Deletions cut 6 bases from V and 4 bases from J, with 15 bases between. Germline V gene sequence: CDR1 MNHEY, CDR2 SVGAGI. CDR3 size: 14 residues. This CDR3 reads CASSRWTDLTEAFF. The CDR3 DNA follows: TGTGCCAGCAGCCGTTGGACAGATCTCACTGAAGCTTTCTTT.

This clone ranks as large (0.1 to 1%). V usage is TRBV30 and J usage is TRBJ2-7; a weak D match, TRBD2 (6 bases). Trimming pared 3 bases from V and 2 bases from J, leaving 14 bases between. CDR3 length equals 14 residues. Looked up from germline, CDR1 is GTSNPN and CDR2 is SVGIG (reference sequence). The CDR3 nucleotides read TGTGCCTGGAGGCCGGGACTGTCTACCTACGAGCAGTACTTC. Protein product: CAWRPGLSTYEQYF.

V usage is TRBV4-3 and J usage is TRBJ2-1; D not certain. The V end lost 0 bases, the J end lost 2 bases, and 11 bases lay between the germline ends. The CDR3 length is 16 residues. Germline-derived CDR1 and CDR2 are LGHNA and YSLEER. The CDR3: CASSQEAQSAYNEQFF. CDR3 DNA: TGCGCCAGCAGCCAAGAGGCACAGTCGGCCTACAATGAGCAGTTCTTC.

Only one count was recorded for this clone. The chain is built from TRBV11-2 and TRBJ2-1, with D perhaps matching TRBD2 (7 bases). Germline V CDR1 and CDR2: SGHAT, FQNNGV. This CDR3 region has 17 residues. V lost 0 bases and J lost 4, with 16 bases in between. CDR3 nucleotides: TGTGCCAGCAGCTTAGAATGGGGCGGGGGCCCGTACAATGAGCAGTTCTTC. It specifies CASSLEWGGGPYNEQFF.

This chain connects TRBV4-1 to TRBJ2-1, with 7 bases matching TRBD2. Trimming took 0 bases from V and 5 from J; bases not matched to a gene: 7. The germline V gene encodes CDR1 MGHRA and CDR2 YSYEKL. This CDR3 region has 16 residues. Here the CDR3 reads CASSQETGLGNNEQFF. The CDR3 coding sequence is TGCGCCAGCAGCCAAGAAACAGGACTAGGGAACAATGAGCAGTTCTTC.